One T cell receptor beta chain is described in this entry. Its antigen is undetermined. The PCR ran on 60 Vbeta and 13 Jbeta primers. Data came from immunoSEQ multiplex PCR; TCRdb stores just in-frame clones and leaves some out. The sample records some 130,000 clones, approximately 80% being singletons. The sample comes from a study of cytomegalovirus exposure and HLA in healthy donors. Broader study findings: CMV serostatus was the sole immune exposure data available.

Germline lookup yields CDR1 SGHVS and CDR2 FQNEAQ. V shed 2 bases, J shed 5 bases, and the junction held 3 bases outside the gene matches. The CDR3 length is 15 residues. The chain has TRBV7-8 and TRBJ1-6; 7 bases are a match to TRBD1. The clonotype was recovered from a man aged 30-40 years in good health and CMV-seronegative. Sequencing input: PBMCs. CDR3 in DNA: TGTGCCAGCAGCTTACGGACAGGCAATAATTCACCCCTCCACTTT. Translating it yields CASSLRTGNNSPLHF. Based on the CDR3 plus reference TRBV7-8 and TRBJ1-6, the full variable domain is GAGVSQSPRYKVAKRGQDVALRCDPISGHVSLFWYQQALGQGPEFLTYFQNEAQLDKSGLPSDRFFAERPEGSVSTLKIQRTQQEDSAVYLCASSLRTGNNSPLHFGNGTRLTVT.